What follows are 23 T cell receptor beta chains derived from one specimen sequenced in a study of T cell repertoires in cytomegalovirus infection. TCRdb analysed the reads with MiXCR anew, one entry per CDR3 protein. The table includes about 480,000 distinct CDR3 sequences, 33% detected once. No cognate antigen is known for these TCRs. Sequenced material: cultured PBMCs, taken from culture after CMV antigen stimulation. These receptors originate from a human donor in good health (CMV status not recorded). Some clones in this sample may be carry-over from other donors' samples.

This clonotype occurred a few times. V and J are TRBV12-3 or TRBV12-4 and TRBJ1-3; 8 nucleotides align to TRBD1. V was clipped by 5 bases and J by 0 bases; unmatched bases: 12. This CDR3 comprises 18 residues. The CDR3: CASSPRQGLGASGNTIYF. CDR3 in DNA: TGTGCCAGCAGTCCTCGACAGGGGTTAGGGGCCTCTGGAAACACCATATATTTT.

The chain uses TRBV5-1 and TRBJ2-1; D gene unclear. V lost 2 bases and J 8 bases, leaving 8 bases between the germline ends. The CDR3 is 12 residues long. Per germline, CDR1 SGHRS and CDR2 YFSETQ. The CDR3 region is CASSFSNHEQFF. The CDR3 bases are TGCGCCAGCAGCTTCAGCAACCATGAGCAGTTCTTC.

The genes are TRBV9 and TRBJ2-1, with 7 bases aligning to TRBD2. The CDR3 contains 15 residues. V was pared by 3 bases and J by 3 bases, with 6 bases of the junction left unmatched. The germline gives CDR1 SGDLS, CDR2 YYNGEE. The CDR3 DNA reads as TGTGCCAGCAGCGATAGCGGGCTAATCTACAATGAGCAGTTCTTC. It yields the protein CASSDSGLIYNEQFF.

The chain links TRBV7-9 to TRBJ2-3; 9 nucleotides agree with TRBD2. Germline V gene sequence: CDR1 SEHNR, CDR2 FQNEAQ (reference sequence). The trim removed 1 base at V and 2 bases at J, leaving 7 bases unmatched. The CDR3 has 17 amino acids. CDR3: CASSLGLAATSTDTQYF. The CDR3 DNA reads as TGTGCCAGCAGCTTAGGACTAGCGGCAACCTCCACAGATACGCAGTATTTT. Based on the CDR3 plus reference TRBV7-9 and TRBJ2-3, the full variable domain is DTGVSQNPRHKITKRGQNVTFRCDPISEHNRLYWYRQTLGQGPEFLTYFQNEAQLEKSRLLSDRFSAERPKGSFSTLEIQRTEQGDSAMYLCASSLGLAATSTDTQYFGPGTRLTVL.

This chain joins TRBV5-1 and TRBJ2-5, with D possibly called TRBD1 or TRBD2 (5 bases each). There are 16 residues in the CDR3. V was pared by 4 bases and J by 5 bases, with 21 bases between. Germline V gene data show CDR1 as SGHRS and CDR2 as YFSETQ. Here the CDR3 DNA reads TGCGCCAGCAGCCATATCGGGAAAGGGGAAGGGGAGACCCAGTACTTC. Protein product: CASSHIGKGEGETQYF.

This clonotype was found a few times. The J gene is TRBJ2-1, the V gene TRBV7-2; 7 bases fit TRBD2. The V gene's germline CDR1 is SGHTA and CDR2 FQGNSA. The V gene end was trimmed by 1 base and the J gene end by 7 bases; junction bases not matched to a gene: 4. The CDR3 runs to 14 residues. CDR3 region: CASSLVGGLNEQFF. The CDR3 DNA follows: TGTGCCAGCAGCTTAGTGGGAGGGTTAAATGAGCAGTTCTTC.

This sequence joins TRBV6-1 and TRBJ1-1; D is uncertain. V lost 2 bases, J lost 4 bases, and 8 bases lay in between. CDR1 and CDR2 (germline): MNHNS, SASEGT. This CDR3 contains 13 residues. The CDR3 DNA reads as TGTGCCAGCAGTGAACAAAGGAGCACTGAAGCTTTCTTT. It is translated as CASSEQRSTEAFF.

This clonotype has only a few counts. The chain employs TRBV12-3 or TRBV12-4 and TRBJ1-5; TRBD1 matches 12 bases. The CDR3 length is 15 residues. Germline trimming cut 5 bases from V and 6 bases from J; bases unmatched to any gene: 5. The CDR3 here is CASSGGTGGSQPQHF. Written as DNA, the CDR3 is TGTGCCAGCAGTGGAGGGACAGGGGGCTCTCAGCCCCAGCATTTT.

The rearrangement links TRBV3-1 to TRBJ2-1; D is unclear. This CDR3 has 12 residues. Germline CDR1 and CDR2: LGHDT and YNNKEL (reference sequence). The V gene lost 1 base and the J gene lost 10 bases, with 8 bases spanning the gap. The CDR3 protein is CASSQVSREQFF. The CDR3, as DNA: TGTGCCAGCAGCCAAGTCTCTCGCGAGCAGTTCTTC.

This clonotype was counted only a few times. The rearrangement links TRBV7-9 to TRBJ1-1; D might be TRBD1 (5 bases). This CDR3 comprises 14 residues. The germline V gene has CDR1 SEHNR and CDR2 FQNEAQ (reference sequence). The V and J ends lost 1 base and 4 bases respectively, with 10 bases between them. The CDR3, as DNA: TGTGCCAGCAGCTTAGATGTGGGGACCACTGAAGCTTTCTTT. Its translation is CASSLDVGTTEAFF.

This chain links TRBV5-4 with TRBJ2-5, with D maybe TRBD1 (6 bases). The CDR3 runs 14 residues. Trimming stripped 1 base from V and 10 bases from J, with 17 bases between. Germline lookup yields CDR1 SGHNT and CDR2 YYREEE (reference sequence). The CDR3 DNA is TGTGCCAGCAGCTTGTTTGGGGGCTATGAGCTCCAGTACTTC. Translating gives CASSLFGGYELQYF.

At least ten counts were recorded for this clonotype. The chain combines TRBV7-2 with TRBJ1-5, with 7 bases identical to TRBD1. The junction had 10 bases not matched to a gene; V was cut back by 5 bases and J by 9 bases. CDR3 length: 14 residues. CDR1 and CDR2 (germline): SGHTA, FQGNSA. The CDR3 protein is CASSPTGAKWPQHF. The CDR3 region has the DNA TGTGCCAGCAGCCCTACAGGGGCGAAATGGCCCCAGCATTTT.

The chain employs TRBV28 and TRBJ1-3; D unresolved. Germline CDR1 and CDR2: MDHEN and SYDVKM. The V gene lost 6 bases and the J gene lost 0 bases, with 6 bases spanning the gap. The length of the CDR3 is 13 residues. CDR3 region: CASSPASGNTIYF. The CDR3 coding sequence is TGTGCCAGCAGCCCGGCCTCTGGAAACACCATATATTTT.

A note on this clonotype: One junction end does not reproduce the germline sequence, and a read error may be involved. The chain links TRBV28 to TRBJ1-1; D unresolved. The CDR3 is 14 residues long. Germline CDR1 reads MDHEN; CDR2 reads SYDVKM. CDR3 sequence (DNA): TGTGCCTGCAGTTTATTCAGAATGAACACTGAAGCTTTCTTT. It is translated as CACSLFRMNTEAFF.

In this sample, this clonotype turned up a few times. The gene calls are TRBV7-6 and TRBJ2-5, with 9 bases identical to TRBD2. This CDR3 comprises 14 residues. Germline V CDR1 and CDR2: SGHVS, FNYEAQ. The trim removed 3 bases at V and 4 bases at J, leaving 3 bases unmatched. The CDR3 loop reads CASSFGGRVETQYF. The CDR3 nucleotides read TGTGCCAGCAGCTTTGGCGGGAGGGTAGAGACCCAGTACTTC.

This clonotype was picked up a small number of times. This chain connects TRBV28 to TRBJ2-7; D assignment may be TRBD1 or TRBD2 (6 bases each). There are 15 residues in the CDR3. Trimming cost V 5 bases and J 2 bases, with 16 bases left between them. The germline V gene encodes CDR1 MDHEN and CDR2 SYDVKM. CDR3 sequence (DNA): TGTGCCAGCAGTCCCACGGGGGCTCCAGCCTACGAGCAGTACTTC. This sequence encodes CASSPTGAPAYEQYF.

The gene calls are TRBV5-1 and TRBJ2-1, with D possibly TRBD2 on 5 matching bases. From germline, CDR1 is SGHRS and CDR2 YFSETQ. The CDR3 is made up of 15 amino acids. Trimming pared 5 bases from V and 6 bases from J, leaving 18 bases between. The CDR3 protein is CASRYTTSWGNEQFF. CDR3 DNA: TGCGCCAGCAGATACACAACTAGTTGGGGCAATGAGCAGTTCTTC. The full variable domain, completed using reference TRBV5-1 and TRBJ2-1, is KAGVTQTPRYLIKTRGQQVTLSCSPISGHRSVSWYQQTPGQGLQFLFEYFSETQRNKGNFPGRFSGRQFSNSRSEMNVSTLELGDSALYLCASRYTTSWGNEQFFGPGTRLTVL.

This rearrangement joins TRBV7-2 to TRBJ2-7; 11 bases match TRBD1. This CDR3 is 19 amino acids long. Germline loops: CDR1 SGHTA, CDR2 FQGNSA. V lost 1 base and J lost 0; bases outside the gene matches: 11. The CDR3 DNA sequence: TGTGCCAGCAGCTTAGGCACGGGACAGGGGGGGAAAAGCTCCTACGAGCAGTACTTC. Translating gives CASSLGTGQGGKSSYEQYF.

This rearrangement joins TRBV6-1 to TRBJ2-1; D uncertain. Germline CDR1 reads MNHNS; CDR2 reads SASEGT. Trimming stripped 6 bases from V and 8 bases from J, with 17 bases between. CDR3 length: 14 amino acids. Here the CDR3 reads CASSRTPTPDEQFF. The CDR3 bases are TGTGCCAGCAGCCGAACCCCTACACCTGATGAGCAGTTCTTC.

V gene TRBV4-1 combines with J gene TRBJ2-2, with D unresolved. Germline assignment: CDR1 MGHRA and CDR2 YSYEKL. The CDR3 covers 15 residues. V lost 2 bases to trimming and J lost 0 bases, with 7 bases between them. The CDR3 coding sequence is TGCGCCAGCAGCCAACTGACAACGAACACCGGGGAGCTGTTTTTT. It is translated as CASSQLTTNTGELFF.

The V gene is TRBV20-1, the J gene TRBJ2-1, with 7 bases fitting TRBD2. Germline CDR1 DFQATT, CDR2 SNEGSKA (reference sequence). Trimming removed 0 bases from V and 0 bases from J; junction bases left unmatched: 8. The CDR3 covers 17 residues. This CDR3 is CSARDRLAASSYNEQFF. CDR3 bases: TGCAGTGCTAGAGATCGGCTAGCGGCCAGCTCCTACAATGAGCAGTTCTTC.

This clonotype was counted between two and nine times. The chain employs TRBV29-1 and TRBJ2-1, with unresolved D. CDR1 and CDR2 from the germline V gene are SQVTM and ANQGSEA. Trimming removed 7 bases from V and 0 bases from J, with 16 bases in between. The CDR3 totals 15 residues. As DNA, the CDR3 is TGCAGCGCCGGATCCCCTAAGAGCTCCTACAATGAGCAGTTCTTC. Protein sequence: CSAGSPKSSYNEQFF.

This rearrangement joins TRBV6-6 to TRBJ2-5; no clear D. V lost 4 bases to trimming and J lost 6 bases, with 27 bases between them. Germline V gene sequence: CDR1 MNHNY, CDR2 SVGAGI (reference sequence). The CDR3 is made up of 18 amino acids. CDR3: CASSSNAPGRIVLQTQYF. In DNA form, the CDR3 reads TGTGCCAGCAGTTCTAACGCCCCTGGCAGGATAGTCCTACAGACCCAGTACTTC.